This TCR beta chain emerged from a study of blood T cell repertoires in COVID-19. Study overall: The samples span acute and convalescent COVID-19 from the United States, Italy and Spain. Sample material is recorded as cDNA or gDNA derived from T cells, B-cell-depleted T cells, or PBMCs.

Unmatched junction bases numbered 10, after V lost 5 bases and J lost 8 bases. The germline CDR1 and CDR2 sequences are SGHNT and YENEEA. The CDR3 sequence is 15 residues long. This table comes from immunoSEQ multiplex PCR, and its TCRdb copy is limited to in-frame clones, with some not included. This table has some 340,000 clones, about 83% appearing once. The clonotype was recovered from a man younger than 40 with active or convalescent COVID-19. This chain joins TRBV11-3 and TRBJ2-1; TRBD1 matches 9 bases. Sequenced input: peripheral blood. Here the CDR3 DNA reads TGTGCCAGCAGCACAAAGGACAGGGGCGGAGATGAGCAGTTCTTC. It specifies CASSTKDRGGDEQFF.